In its sample, the clone carrying this T cell receptor beta chain was seen a few times. This record belongs to a study of spatial heterogeneity in lung cancer. Time point defined: blood at routine non-recurrence follow-up after resection. Whole RNA from tumor, nontumor lung or frozen PBMC was sequenced unsorted. One entry per CDR3 protein, called by TCRdb with MiXCR from the 5' RACE reads. This table has about 52,000 distinct CDR3 sequences, about 7.4% appearing once. The TCR comes from a female donor with early-stage non-small cell lung cancer. Here the sequenced sample was PBMCs, taken at follow-up.

Here the CDR3 DNA reads TGTGCCAGCAGTGCCCGACAGGGGCGATACACTGAAGCTTTCTTT. Translated: CASSARQGRYTEAFF. The chain carries TRBV6-2 or TRBV6-3 and TRBJ1-1; 8 positions match TRBD1. After removal of 5 bases from V and 3 bases from J, the junction contained 8 bases not matched to a gene. CDR1 is MNHEY and CDR2 is SVGEGT in the germline V gene. The CDR3 length is 15 residues.